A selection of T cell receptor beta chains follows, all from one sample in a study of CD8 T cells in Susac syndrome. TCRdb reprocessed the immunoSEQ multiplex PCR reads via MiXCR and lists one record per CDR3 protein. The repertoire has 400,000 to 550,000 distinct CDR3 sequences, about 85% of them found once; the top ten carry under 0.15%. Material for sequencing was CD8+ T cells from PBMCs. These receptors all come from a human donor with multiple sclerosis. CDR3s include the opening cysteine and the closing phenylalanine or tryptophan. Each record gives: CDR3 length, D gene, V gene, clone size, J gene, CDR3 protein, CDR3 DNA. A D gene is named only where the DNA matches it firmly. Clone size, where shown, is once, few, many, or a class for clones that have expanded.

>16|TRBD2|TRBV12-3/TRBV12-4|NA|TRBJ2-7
CASSSRLAGSSYEQYF
TGTGCCAGCAGTTCCCGACTAGCTGGGTCCTCCTACGAGCAGTACTTC
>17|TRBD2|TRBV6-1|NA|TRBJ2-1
CASSEFGGGEYYNEQFF
TGTGCCAGCAGTGAATTTGGCGGGGGAGAGTACTACAATGAGCAGTTCTTC
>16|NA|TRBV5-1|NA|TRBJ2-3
CASSFTQVLWTDTQYF
TGCGCCAGCAGCTTTACCCAAGTCCTTTGGACAGATACGCAGTATTTT
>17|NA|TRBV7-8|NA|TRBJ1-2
CASSLALSGPAGYGYTF
TGTGCCAGCAGCTTAGCGCTGTCCGGGCCTGCTGGCTATGGCTACACCTTC
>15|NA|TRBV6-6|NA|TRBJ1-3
CASSYYDSSGNTIYF
TGTGCCAGCAGTTACTATGACAGCTCTGGAAACACCATATATTTT
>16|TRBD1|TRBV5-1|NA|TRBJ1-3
CASSTGTELSGNTIYF
TGCGCCAGCAGCACCGGGACAGAGCTCTCTGGAAACACCATATATTTT
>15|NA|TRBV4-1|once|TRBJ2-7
CASSQDWSGTYEQYF
TGCGCCAGCAGCCAAGATTGGTCAGGGACCTACGAGCAGTACTTC
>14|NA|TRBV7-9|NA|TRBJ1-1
CASSLSWGPPEAFF
TGTGCCAGCAGCTTATCGTGGGGGCCGCCTGAAGCTTTCTTT
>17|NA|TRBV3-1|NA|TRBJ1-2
CASSQALLQGSNYGYTF
TGTGCCAGCAGCCAAGCCCTCCTTCAGGGTAGTAACTATGGCTACACCTTC
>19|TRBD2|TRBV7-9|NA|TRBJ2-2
CASSTSGTSGRANTGELFF
TGTGCCAGCAGCACCTCCGGGACTAGCGGGAGGGCGAACACCGGGGAGCTGTTTTTT
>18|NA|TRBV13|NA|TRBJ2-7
CASTTSRGGAGTPDEQYF
TGTGCCAGCACCACTAGCAGGGGAGGGGCAGGGACCCCTGACGAGCAGTACTTC
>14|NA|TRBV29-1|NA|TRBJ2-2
CSADWGTNTGELFF
TGCAGCGCGGACTGGGGTACGAACACCGGGGAGCTGTTTTTT
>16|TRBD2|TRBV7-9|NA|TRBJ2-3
CASSYALAGGEDTQYF
TGTGCCAGCAGCTACGCATTAGCGGGAGGTGAGGATACGCAGTATTTT
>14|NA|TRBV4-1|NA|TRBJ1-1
CASSQSPGNTEAFF
TGCGCCAGCAGCCAATCACCGGGAAACACTGAAGCTTTCTTT
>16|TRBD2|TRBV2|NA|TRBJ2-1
CASSGLAGGPVDEQFF
TGTGCCAGCAGTGGATTAGCGGGAGGGCCCGTAGATGAGCAGTTCTTC
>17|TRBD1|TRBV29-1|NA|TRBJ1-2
CSVEDGEDRGLLGGYTF
TGCAGCGTTGAAGATGGGGAGGACAGGGGGCTTTTGGGAGGCTACACCTTC
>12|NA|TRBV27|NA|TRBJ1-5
CASGQLNQPQHF
TGTGCCAGTGGACAGCTCAATCAGCCCCAGCATTTT
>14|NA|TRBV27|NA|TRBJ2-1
CASSQRARLYEQFF
TGTGCCAGCAGTCAGCGGGCAAGATTATACGAGCAGTTCTTC
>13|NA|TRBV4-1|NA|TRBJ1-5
CASSHTGYQPQHF
TGCGCCAGCAGCCACACGGGCTATCAGCCCCAGCATTTT
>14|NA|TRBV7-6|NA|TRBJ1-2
CASSPLGINYGYTF
TGTGCCAGCAGCCCTTTGGGAATCAACTATGGCTACACCTTC
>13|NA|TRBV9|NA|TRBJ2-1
CASSVEYYNEQFF
TGTGCCAGCAGCGTAGAGTATTACAATGAGCAGTTCTTC
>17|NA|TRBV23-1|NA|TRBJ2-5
CASSPERGRDVQETQYF
TGCGCCAGCAGTCCAGAAAGGGGGCGGGATGTCCAAGAGACCCAGTACTTC
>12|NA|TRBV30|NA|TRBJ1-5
CAWAEPNQPQHF
TGTGCCTGGGCAGAGCCTAATCAGCCCCAGCATTTT
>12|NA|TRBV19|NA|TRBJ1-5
CASQKGVQPQHF
TGTGCCAGTCAGAAGGGGGTTCAGCCCCAGCATTTT
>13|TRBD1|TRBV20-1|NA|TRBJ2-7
CSAPGDSNYEQYF
TGCAGTGCTCCCGGGGACAGCAACTACGAGCAGTACTTC
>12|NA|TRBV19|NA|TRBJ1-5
CASSIGYQPQHF
TGTGCCAGTAGTATCGGTTATCAGCCCCAGCATTTT
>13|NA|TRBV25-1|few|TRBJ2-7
CASKSPGDNEQYF
TGTGCCAGCAAATCCCCAGGGGACAACGAGCAGTACTTC
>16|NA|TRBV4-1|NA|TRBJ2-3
CASSQYSLDRTDTQYF
TGCGCCAGCAGCCAGTACTCTCTAGATCGCACAGATACGCAGTATTTT
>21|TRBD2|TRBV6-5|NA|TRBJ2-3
CASSSRKYLIAGGSSTDTQYF
TGTGCCAGCAGTTCCCGCAAGTACCTGATAGCGGGGGGAAGCAGCACAGATACGCAGTATTTT
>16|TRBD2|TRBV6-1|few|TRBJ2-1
CASTKVAGDNYNEQFF
TGTGCCAGCACTAAGGTAGCGGGGGACAATTACAATGAACAGTTCTTC
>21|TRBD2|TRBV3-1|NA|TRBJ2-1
CASSRTDPISGATSSYNEQFF
TGTGCCAGCAGCCGCACCGACCCTATAAGCGGGGCTACGAGCTCCTACAATGAGCAGTTCTTC
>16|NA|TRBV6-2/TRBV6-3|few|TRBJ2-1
CASSYSLLGSSNEQFF
TGTGCCAGCAGTTACAGTTTGCTAGGGTCTAGCAATGAGCAGTTCTTC
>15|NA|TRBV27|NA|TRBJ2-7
CASSLQQLGSYEQYF
TGTGCCAGCAGTTTACAACAGCTCGGGAGTTACGAGCAGTACTTC
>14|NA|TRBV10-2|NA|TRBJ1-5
CASSESGGSQPQHF
TGCGCCAGCAGTGAGTCGGGAGGGAGTCAGCCCCAGCATTTT
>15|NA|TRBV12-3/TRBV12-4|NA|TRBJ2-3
CASTTQPPGADTQYF
TGTGCCAGCACCACCCAACCCCCGGGGGCAGATACGCAGTATTTT
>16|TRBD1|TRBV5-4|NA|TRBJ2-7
CASSPDRERSSYEQYF
TGTGCCAGCAGCCCCGACAGGGAGAGAAGCTCCTACGAGCAGTACTTC
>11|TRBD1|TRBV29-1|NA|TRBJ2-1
CSVESGGEQFF
TGCAGCGTTGAATCAGGGGGAGAGCAGTTCTTC
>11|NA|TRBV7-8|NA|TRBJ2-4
CASTQNDIQYF
TGTGCCAGCACACAAAACGACATTCAGTACTTC
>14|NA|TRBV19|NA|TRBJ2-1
CASSISEGINEQFF
TGTGCCAGTAGTATTTCGGAAGGGATCAATGAGCAGTTCTTC
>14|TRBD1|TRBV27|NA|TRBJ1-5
CASSPMTGLQPQHF
TGTGCCAGCAGTCCCATGACAGGGTTACAGCCCCAGCATTTT
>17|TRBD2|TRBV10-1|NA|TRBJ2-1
CASSENPLAGAHNEQFF
TGCGCCAGCAGTGAGAACCCACTAGCGGGAGCCCACAATGAGCAGTTCTTC
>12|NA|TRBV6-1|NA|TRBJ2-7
CATSGTHYEQYF
TGTGCCACATCTGGGACCCACTACGAGCAGTACTTC
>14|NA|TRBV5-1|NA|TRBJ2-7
CASSLDLGTYEQYF
TGCGCCAGCAGCTTGGATTTGGGGACCTACGAGCAGTACTTC
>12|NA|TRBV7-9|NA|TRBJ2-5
CASSSYQETQYF
TGTGCCAGCAGCTCGTACCAAGAGACCCAGTACTTC
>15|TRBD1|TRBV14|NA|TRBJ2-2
CASSPWDSYTGELFF
TGTGCCAGCAGCCCTTGGGACAGTTACACCGGGGAGCTGTTTTTT
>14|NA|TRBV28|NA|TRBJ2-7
CASSVVRGPYEQYF
TGTGCCAGCAGTGTCGTGCGGGGCCCCTACGAGCAGTACTTC
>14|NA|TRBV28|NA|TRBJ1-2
CASSPPLGPYGYTF
TGTGCCAGCAGCCCGCCGCTCGGCCCCTATGGCTACACCTTC
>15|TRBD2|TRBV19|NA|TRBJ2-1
CASSIYSGTYNEQFF
TGTGCCAGTAGTATCTATAGCGGGACGTACAATGAGCAGTTCTTC
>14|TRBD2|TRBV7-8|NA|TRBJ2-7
CASSWRGVNYEQYF
TGTGCCAGCAGCTGGCGGGGGGTTAACTACGAGCAGTACTTC
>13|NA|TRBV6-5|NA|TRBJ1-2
CASSYVAADGYTF
TGTGCCAGCAGTTACGTGGCAGCCGATGGCTACACCTTC
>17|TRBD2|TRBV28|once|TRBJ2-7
CASRIGRQGRVTSEQYF
TGTGCCAGCCGCATCGGCAGACAAGGGAGGGTGACTTCGGAGCAGTACTTC
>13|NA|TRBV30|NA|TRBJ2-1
CAWSLGQGSEQFF
TGTGCCTGGAGTCTCGGGCAGGGCAGTGAGCAGTTCTTC
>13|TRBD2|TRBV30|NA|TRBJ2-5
CAGRTSAQETQYF
TGTGCCGGACGTACTAGCGCTCAAGAGACCCAGTACTTC
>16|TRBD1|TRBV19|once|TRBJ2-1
CASSFRRDRGFNEQFF
TGTGCCAGTAGCTTCCGCCGGGACAGGGGATTCAATGAGCAGTTCTTC
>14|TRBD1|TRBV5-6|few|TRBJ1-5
CASSFGTGYQPQHF
TGTGCCAGCAGTTTTGGGACAGGTTATCAGCCCCAGCATTTT
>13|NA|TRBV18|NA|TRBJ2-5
CASSPPQPETQYF
TGTGCCAGCTCACCACCCCAACCAGAGACCCAGTACTTC
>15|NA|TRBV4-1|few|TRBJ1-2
CASSQGPGDDYGYTF
TGCGCCAGCAGCCAAGGTCCAGGGGACGACTATGGCTACACCTTC
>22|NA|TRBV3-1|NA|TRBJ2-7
CASSQDDYGELNVSKVSYEQYF
TGTGCCAGCAGCCAAGATGATTATGGGGAATTGAATGTCAGCAAGGTTTCCTACGAGCAGTACTTC
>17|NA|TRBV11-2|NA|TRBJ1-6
CASSLFSQGSYNSPLHF
TGTGCCAGCAGCTTATTTTCCCAGGGTTCCTATAATTCACCCCTCCACTTT